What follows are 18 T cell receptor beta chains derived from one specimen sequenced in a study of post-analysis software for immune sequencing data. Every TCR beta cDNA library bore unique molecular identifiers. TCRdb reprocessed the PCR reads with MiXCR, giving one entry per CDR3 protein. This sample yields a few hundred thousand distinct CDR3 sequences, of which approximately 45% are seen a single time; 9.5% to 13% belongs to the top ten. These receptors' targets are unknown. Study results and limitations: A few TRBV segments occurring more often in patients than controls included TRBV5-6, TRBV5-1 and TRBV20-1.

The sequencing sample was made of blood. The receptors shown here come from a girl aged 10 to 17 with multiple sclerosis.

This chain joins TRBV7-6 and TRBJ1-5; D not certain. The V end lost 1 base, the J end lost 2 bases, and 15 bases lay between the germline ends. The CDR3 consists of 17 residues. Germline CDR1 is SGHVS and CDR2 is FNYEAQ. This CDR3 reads CASSLVGMEMGNQPQHF. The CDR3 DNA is TGTGCCAGCAGCTTAGTAGGGATGGAGATGGGCAATCAGCCCCAGCATTTT.

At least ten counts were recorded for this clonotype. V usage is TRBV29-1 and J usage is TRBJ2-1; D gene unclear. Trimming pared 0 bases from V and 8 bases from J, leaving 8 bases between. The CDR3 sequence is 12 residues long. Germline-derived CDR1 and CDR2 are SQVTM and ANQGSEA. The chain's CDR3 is CSVEDHRYEQFF. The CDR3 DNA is TGCAGCGTTGAAGATCACCGGTATGAGCAGTTCTTC.

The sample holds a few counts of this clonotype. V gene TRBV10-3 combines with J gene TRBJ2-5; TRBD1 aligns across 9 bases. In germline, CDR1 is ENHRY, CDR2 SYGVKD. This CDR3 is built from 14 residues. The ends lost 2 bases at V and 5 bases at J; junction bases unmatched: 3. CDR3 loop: CAISEDRGVETQYF. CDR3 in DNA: TGTGCCATCAGTGAGGACAGGGGGGTCGAGACCCAGTACTTC.

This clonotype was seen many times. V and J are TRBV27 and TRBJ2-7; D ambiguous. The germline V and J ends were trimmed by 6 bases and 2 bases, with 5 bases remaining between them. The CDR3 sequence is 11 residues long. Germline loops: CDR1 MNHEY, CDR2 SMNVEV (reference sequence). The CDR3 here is CASRNTYEQYF. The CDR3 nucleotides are TGTGCCAGCAGGAACACCTACGAGCAGTACTTC.

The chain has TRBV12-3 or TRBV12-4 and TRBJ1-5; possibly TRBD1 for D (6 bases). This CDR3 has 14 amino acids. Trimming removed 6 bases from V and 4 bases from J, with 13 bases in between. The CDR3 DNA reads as TGTGCCAGCAGAGCCCAAACAGGGAATCAGCCCCAGCATTTT. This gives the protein CASRAQTGNQPQHF.

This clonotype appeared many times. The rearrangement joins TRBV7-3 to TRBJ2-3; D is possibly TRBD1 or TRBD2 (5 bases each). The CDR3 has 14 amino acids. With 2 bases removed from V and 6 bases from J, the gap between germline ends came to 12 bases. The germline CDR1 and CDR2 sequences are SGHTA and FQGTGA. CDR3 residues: CASSLGGRADTQYF. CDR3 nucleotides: TGTGCCAGCAGCTTAGGAGGCAGGGCGGATACGCAGTATTTT.

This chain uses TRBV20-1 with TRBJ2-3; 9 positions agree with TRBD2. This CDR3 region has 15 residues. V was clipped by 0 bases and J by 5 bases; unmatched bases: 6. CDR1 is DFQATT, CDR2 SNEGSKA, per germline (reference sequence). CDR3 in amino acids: CSARDRAGGRDTQYF. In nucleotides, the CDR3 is TGCAGTGCTAGAGATCGCGCGGGAGGGAGAGATACGCAGTATTTT.

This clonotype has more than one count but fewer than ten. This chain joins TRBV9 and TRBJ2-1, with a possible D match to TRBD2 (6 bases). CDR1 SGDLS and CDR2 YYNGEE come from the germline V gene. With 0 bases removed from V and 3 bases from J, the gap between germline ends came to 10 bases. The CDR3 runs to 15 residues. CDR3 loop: CASSVDGGDYNEQFF. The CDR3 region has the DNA TGTGCCAGCAGCGTAGATGGCGGGGACTACAATGAGCAGTTCTTC. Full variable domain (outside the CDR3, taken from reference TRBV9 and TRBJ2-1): DSGVTQTPKHLITATGQRVTLRCSPRSGDLSVYWYQQSLDQGLQFLIQYYNGEERAKGNILERFSAQQFPDLHSELNLSSLELGDSALYFCASSVDGGDYNEQFFGPGTRLTVL.

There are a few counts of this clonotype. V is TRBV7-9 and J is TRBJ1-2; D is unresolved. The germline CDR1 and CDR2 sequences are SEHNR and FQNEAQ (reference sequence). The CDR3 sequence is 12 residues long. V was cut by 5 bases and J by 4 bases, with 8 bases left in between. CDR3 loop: CASSRTAYGYTF. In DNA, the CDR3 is TGTGCCAGCAGCCGGACGGCCTATGGCTACACCTTC.

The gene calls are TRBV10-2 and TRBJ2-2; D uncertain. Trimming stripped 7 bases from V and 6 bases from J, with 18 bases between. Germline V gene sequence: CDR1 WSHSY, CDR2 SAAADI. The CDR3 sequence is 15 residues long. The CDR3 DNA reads TGCGCCAGCACTCTGGATGATAGTAGGGCCGGGGAGCTGTTTTTT. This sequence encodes CASTLDDSRAGELFF.

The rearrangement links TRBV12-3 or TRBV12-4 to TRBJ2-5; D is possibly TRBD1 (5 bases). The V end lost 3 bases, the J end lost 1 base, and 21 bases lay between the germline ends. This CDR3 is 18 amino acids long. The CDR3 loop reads CASSFLPVAGSFQETQYF. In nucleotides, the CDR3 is TGTGCCAGCAGTTTTTTGCCCGTCGCAGGGTCCTTCCAAGAGACCCAGTACTTC.

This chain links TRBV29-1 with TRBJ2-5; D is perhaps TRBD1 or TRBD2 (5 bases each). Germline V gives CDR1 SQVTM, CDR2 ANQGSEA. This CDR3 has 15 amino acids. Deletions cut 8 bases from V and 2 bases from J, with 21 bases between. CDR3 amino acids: CSSVPGLGEQETQYF. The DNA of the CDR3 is TGCAGCAGCGTCCCGGGGTTAGGGGAACAAGAGACCCAGTACTTC.

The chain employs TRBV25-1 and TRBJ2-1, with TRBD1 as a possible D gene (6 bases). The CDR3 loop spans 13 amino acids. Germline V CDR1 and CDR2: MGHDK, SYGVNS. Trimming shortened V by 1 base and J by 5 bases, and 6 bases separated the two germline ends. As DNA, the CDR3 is TGTGCCAGCAGTGAATCAGGGGACAATGAGCAGTTCTTC. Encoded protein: CASSESGDNEQFF.

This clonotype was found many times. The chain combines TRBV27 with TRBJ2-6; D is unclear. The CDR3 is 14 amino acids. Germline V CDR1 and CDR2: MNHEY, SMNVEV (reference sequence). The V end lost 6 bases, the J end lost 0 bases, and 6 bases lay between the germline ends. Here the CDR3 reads CASSPISGANVLTF. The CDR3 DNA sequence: TGTGCCAGCAGCCCGATCTCTGGGGCCAACGTCCTGACTTTC. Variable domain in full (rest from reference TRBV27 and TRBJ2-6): EAQVTQNPRYLITVTGKKLTVTCSQNMNHEYMSWYRQDPGLGLRQIYYSMNVEVTDKGDVPEGYKVSRKEKRNFPLILESPSPNQTSLYFCASSPISGANVLTFGAGSRLTVL.

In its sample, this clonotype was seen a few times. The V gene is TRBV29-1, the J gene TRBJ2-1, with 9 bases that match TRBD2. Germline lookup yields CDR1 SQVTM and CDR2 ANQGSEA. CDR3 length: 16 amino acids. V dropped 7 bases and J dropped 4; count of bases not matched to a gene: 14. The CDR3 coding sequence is TGCAGCGCACCGCGGGGTGGCCTAGCGGGATACAATGAGCAGTTCTTC. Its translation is CSAPRGGLAGYNEQFF.

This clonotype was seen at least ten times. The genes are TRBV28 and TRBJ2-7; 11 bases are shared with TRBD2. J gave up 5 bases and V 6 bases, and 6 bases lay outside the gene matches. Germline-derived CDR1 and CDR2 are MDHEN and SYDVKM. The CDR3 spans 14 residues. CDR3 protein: CASRILAGVNEQYF. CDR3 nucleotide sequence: TGTGCCAGCAGGATACTAGCGGGAGTGAACGAGCAGTACTTC.

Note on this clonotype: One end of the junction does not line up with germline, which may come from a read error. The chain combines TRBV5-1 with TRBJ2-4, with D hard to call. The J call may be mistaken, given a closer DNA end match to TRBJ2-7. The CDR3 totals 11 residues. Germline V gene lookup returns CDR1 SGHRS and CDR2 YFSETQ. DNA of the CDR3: TGCGTCAGCAGCTCAACCTACGAGCAGTACTTC. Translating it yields CVSSSTYEQYF.

CDR3 DNA sequence: TGCAGTGCTAGAGGGGACGGGCAAGAGACCCAGTACTTC. Protein sequence: CSARGDGQETQYF. The chain has TRBV20-1 and TRBJ2-5; D tentatively reads TRBD1 or TRBD2 (5 bases each). V dropped 1 base and J dropped 2 bases, with 8 bases sitting between them. The CDR3 is 13 amino acids. Germline-derived CDR1 and CDR2 are DFQATT and SNEGSKA (reference sequence).